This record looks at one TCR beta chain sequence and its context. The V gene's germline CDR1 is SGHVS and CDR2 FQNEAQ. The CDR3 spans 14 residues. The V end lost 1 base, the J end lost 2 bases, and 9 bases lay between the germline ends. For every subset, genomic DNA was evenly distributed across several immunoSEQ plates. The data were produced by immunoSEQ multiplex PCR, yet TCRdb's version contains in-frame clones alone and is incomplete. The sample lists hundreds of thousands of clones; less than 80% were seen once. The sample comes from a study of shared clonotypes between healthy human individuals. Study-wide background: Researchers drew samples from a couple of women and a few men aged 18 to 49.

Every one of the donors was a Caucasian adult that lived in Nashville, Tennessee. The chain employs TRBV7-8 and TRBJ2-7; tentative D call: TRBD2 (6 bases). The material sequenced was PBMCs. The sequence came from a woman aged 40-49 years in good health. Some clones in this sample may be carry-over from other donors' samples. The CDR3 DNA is TGTGCCAGCAGCTTAGTTAGCGGCGCCTACGAGCAGTACTTC. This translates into CASSLVSGAYEQYF.